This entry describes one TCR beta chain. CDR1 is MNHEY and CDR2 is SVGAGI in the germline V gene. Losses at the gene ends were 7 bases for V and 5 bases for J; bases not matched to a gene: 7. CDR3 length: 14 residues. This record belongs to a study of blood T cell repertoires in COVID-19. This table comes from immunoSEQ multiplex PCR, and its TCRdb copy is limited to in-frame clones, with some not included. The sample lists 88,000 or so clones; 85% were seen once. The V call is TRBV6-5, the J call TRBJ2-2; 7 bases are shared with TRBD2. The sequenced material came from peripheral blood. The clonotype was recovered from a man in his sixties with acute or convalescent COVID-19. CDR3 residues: CASKELALTGELFF. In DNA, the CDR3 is TGTGCCAGCAAGGAACTAGCGCTTACCGGGGAGCTGTTTTTT.